These T cell receptor beta chains were read from a single sample in a study of T-cell memory formation after mild COVID-19. Each CDR3 protein gets one entry after TCRdb re-called the 5' RACE reads with MiXCR. The repertoire includes about 110,000 distinct CDR3 sequences, 13% to 15% of them detected once, and 39% sits in the top ten. Sequencing input: PBMCs or a T cell subset sorted from them (not recorded which). These receptors were collected from a man younger than 35 who had mild COVID-19 (a few samples of this study predate the infection). Cell type and time point are not known. Each CDR3 is given without its conserved first and last residue. The order of the fields is V gene, CDR3 protein.

>TRBV7-2
ASSVGTLYSTDTQY
>TRBV10-2
ATGTGPDTQY
>TRBV2
ASLPLDSSNEQF
>TRBV5-1
ASSSRQGGEALH
>TRBV6-6
ASSYSGSIPGGEQY
>TRBV27
ASTGQGTDTQY
>TRBV6-6
ASSTAGGTSETQY
>TRBV5-1
ASRPTGGEVNSQY
>TRBV7-9
ASSRSGGRQTQY
>TRBV7-6
ASSLGHSQTQY
>TRBV6-2/TRBV6-3
ASKGWTEAF
>TRBV12-3/TRBV12-4
ASSWGIYNEQF
>TRBV6-6
ASSYGPAGTDQETQY
>TRBV12-3/TRBV12-4
ASSLMGTGELF
>TRBV4-3
ASSQARDRTEAF
>TRBV6-4
ASSTGPTDTQY
>TRBV5-1
ASSWAAGSTEAF
>TRBV7-6
ASSRTPENPPLH
>TRBV7-9
ASSFGGRKNIQY
>TRBV4-3
ASSQDGTAGELF
>TRBV4-3
ASSQDRSRGLDTQY